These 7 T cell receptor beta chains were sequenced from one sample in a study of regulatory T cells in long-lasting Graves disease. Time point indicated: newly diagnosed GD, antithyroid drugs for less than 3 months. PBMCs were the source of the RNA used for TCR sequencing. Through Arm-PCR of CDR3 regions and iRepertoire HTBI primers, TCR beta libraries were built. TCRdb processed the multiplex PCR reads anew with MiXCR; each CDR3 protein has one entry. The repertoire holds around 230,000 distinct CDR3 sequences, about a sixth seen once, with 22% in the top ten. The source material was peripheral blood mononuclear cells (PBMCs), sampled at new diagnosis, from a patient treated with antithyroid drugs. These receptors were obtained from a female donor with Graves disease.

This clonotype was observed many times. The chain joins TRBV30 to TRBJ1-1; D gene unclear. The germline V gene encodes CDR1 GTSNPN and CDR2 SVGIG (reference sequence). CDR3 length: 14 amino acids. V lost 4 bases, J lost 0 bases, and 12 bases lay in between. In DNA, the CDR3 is TGTGCCTGGACTGTAGCATGGATGAACACTGAAGCTTTCTTT. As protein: CAWTVAWMNTEAFF. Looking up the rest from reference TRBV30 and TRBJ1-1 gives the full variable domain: SQTIHQWPATLVQPVGSPLSLECTVEGTSNPNLYWYRQAAGRGLQLLFYSVGIGQISSEVPQNLSASRPQDRQFILSSKKLLLSDSGFYLCAWTVAWMNTEAFFGQGTRLTVV.

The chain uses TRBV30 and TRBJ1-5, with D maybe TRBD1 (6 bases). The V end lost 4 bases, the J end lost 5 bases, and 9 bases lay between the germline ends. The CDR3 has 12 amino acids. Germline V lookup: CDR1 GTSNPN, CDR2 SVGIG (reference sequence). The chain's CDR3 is CAWNRDDQPQHF. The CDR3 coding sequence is TGTGCCTGGAACAGGGACGATCAGCCCCAGCATTTT.

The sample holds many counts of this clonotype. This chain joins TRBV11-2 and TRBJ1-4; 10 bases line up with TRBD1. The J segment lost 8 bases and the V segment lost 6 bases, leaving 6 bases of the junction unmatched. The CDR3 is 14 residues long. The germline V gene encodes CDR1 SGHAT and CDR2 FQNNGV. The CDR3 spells CASSFGGQGEKLFF. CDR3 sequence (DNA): TGTGCCAGCAGTTTCGGGGGACAGGGGGAAAAACTGTTTTTT. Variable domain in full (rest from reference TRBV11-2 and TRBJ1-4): EAGVAQSPRYKIIEKRQSVAFWCNPISGHATLYWYQQILGQGPKLLIQFQNNGVVDDSQLPKDRFSAERLKGVDSTLKIQPAKLEDSAVYLCASSFGGQGEKLFFGSGTQLSVL.

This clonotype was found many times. The CDR3 DNA reads TGTGCCAGCTCACTGGACAGCCACCAAAACACTGAAGCTTTCTTT. Residues: CASSLDSHQNTEAFF. This chain joins TRBV18 and TRBJ1-1; tentatively, D is TRBD1 (6 bases). This CDR3 is 15 amino acids long. V lost 4 bases and J lost 2, with 14 bases in between. Looked up from germline, CDR1 is KGHSH and CDR2 is LQKENI. Drawing the rest from reference TRBV18 and TRBJ1-1, the complete variable domain is NAGVMQNPRHLVRRRGQEARLRCSPMKGHSHVYWYRQLPEEGLKFMVYLQKENIIDESGMPKERFSAEFPKEGPSILRIQQVVRGDSAAYFCASSLDSHQNTEAFFGQGTRLTVV.

CDR3 protein: CASSLGGLGNNEQFF. The CDR3 nucleotides read TGTGCCAGCAGCTTAGGGGGACTAGGGAACAATGAGCAGTTCTTC. V gene TRBV7-8 combines with J gene TRBJ2-1; 8 nucleotides match TRBD2. The length of the CDR3 is 15 residues. V was clipped by 1 base and J by 5 bases; unmatched bases: 4. CDR1 and CDR2 from the germline V gene are SGHVS and FQNEAQ.

CDR3 residues: CASSLNSGHRNTEAFF. CDR3 DNA sequence: TGTGCCAGCAGCTTAAACTCGGGACATAGGAACACTGAAGCTTTCTTT. This chain uses TRBV11-2 with TRBJ1-1, with D possibly being TRBD1 (6 bases). Trimming shortened V by 2 bases and J by 1 base, and 14 bases separated the two germline ends. The CDR3 has 16 residues. Germline assignment: CDR1 SGHAT and CDR2 FQNNGV.

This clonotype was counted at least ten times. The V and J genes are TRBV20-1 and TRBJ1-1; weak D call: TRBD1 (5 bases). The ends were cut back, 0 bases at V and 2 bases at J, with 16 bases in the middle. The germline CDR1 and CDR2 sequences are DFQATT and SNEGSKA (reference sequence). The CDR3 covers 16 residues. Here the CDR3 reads CSARDLIGDSNTEAFF. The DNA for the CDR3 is TGCAGTGCTAGAGATCTAATCGGCGACAGTAACACTGAAGCTTTCTTT.